This T cell receptor (beta chain) came from a study of blood T cell repertoires in COVID-19. About the study: Specimens from acute and convalescent COVID-19 originated in the United States, Italy and Spain. PBMCs, B-cell-depleted T cells, or T cells were the source of the cDNA or gDNA that made up the material.

Methods used by the authors: Nucleated cell counts were estimated from reference gene primer amplification. Assay: immunoSEQ multiplex PCR; the TCRdb copy retains only in-frame clones and omits some. The V and J calls and the clone size are those of that table, but D and trimming were determined from the DNA. The table lists approximately 44,000 clones, about 90% of them singletons. Germline values: CDR1 MNHEY, CDR2 SMNVEV (reference sequence). The CDR3 length is 17 residues. The ends lost 3 bases at V and 8 bases at J; junction bases unmatched: 17. This clone was seen only once. The rearrangement uses TRBV27 and TRBJ1-2; the match to TRBD1 covers 8 bases. The source of this sequence is a human donor in a cohort sampled during active COVID-19. The source material was peripheral blood. CDR3 nucleotides: TGTGCCAGCAGTTTGACTCCTCGACAGGGGCAGAGGTGGGGCTACACCTTC. This gives the protein CASSLTPRQGQRWGYTF.